Shown below are 32 T cell receptor beta chains from a single sample sequenced in a study of blood T cell repertoires in COVID-19 (dated by TCRdb to 2018 to 2020). Library prep was done by the immunoSEQ multiplex PCR assay. In TCRdb, the immuneACCESS table is reduced to in-frame sequences with V and J assigned. These tables do not hold every clone; where another copy was compared, an unresolved V gene accounts for under half, and the others remain unexplained. The sample yields about 320,000 clones; roughly 90% were counted once. Of the sample, roughly 3.6% is held by the ten largest clones. The material sequenced was PBMCs or T cells enriched from blood (not recorded which). The receptors derive from a woman in her 30s who had been exposed to COVID-19.

The chain carries TRBV11-3 and TRBJ2-5; TRBD2 might be the D (5 bases). There are 17 residues in the CDR3. From germline, CDR1 is SGHNT and CDR2 YENEEA. V was clipped by 0 bases and J by 7 bases, with 21 bases between them. CDR3 region: CASSLDRGLAGAGTQYF. The DNA of the CDR3 is TGTGCCAGCAGCTTAGATCGAGGGCTAGCTGGCGCTGGGACCCAGTACTTC.

This chain joins TRBV18 and TRBJ2-1; 13 positions match TRBD2. V gave up 5 bases and J gave up 3 bases; unmatched junction bases: 7. The germline gives CDR1 KGHSH, CDR2 LQKENI. The CDR3 totals 17 residues. The CDR3 nucleotides read TGTGCCAGCTCAACTATGACTAGCGGGGGGTACTACAATGAGCAGTTCTTC. Translated: CASSTMTSGGYYNEQFF.

This clone was found a few times. The chain recombines TRBV29-1 with TRBJ2-3; 7 bases map to TRBD2. J lost 4 bases, V lost 5 bases, and 3 bases had no gene match. Germline V CDR1 and CDR2: SQVTM, ANQGSEA. This CDR3 contains 12 residues. CDR3 sequence reads: CSVYLAADTQYF. Here the CDR3 DNA reads TGCAGCGTTTACCTAGCGGCAGATACGCAGTATTTT.

This chain links TRBV2 with TRBJ1-4; 8 nucleotides agree with TRBD1. The CDR3 sequence is 14 residues long. V gave up 6 bases and J gave up 3 bases; unmatched junction bases: 3. Germline CDR1 reads SNHLY; CDR2 reads FYNNEI. The CDR3 DNA is TGTGCCAGCAGCTTGGACAGGGCTAATGAAAAACTGTTTTTT. It translates to CASSLDRANEKLFF.

The V call is TRBV2, the J call TRBJ2-7; TRBD2 is a possible D gene (6 bases). The V end was cut by 5 bases, the J end by 0 bases, with 17 bases between. The CDR3 extends over 16 amino acids. The germline CDR1 and CDR2 sequences are SNHLY and FYNNEI. The CDR3 DNA follows: TGTGCCAGCAGTCAGGAGGGGATAAGGAGCTCCTACGAGCAGTACTTC. Translating it yields CASSQEGIRSSYEQYF.

This clone has a handful of counts. The chain has TRBV18 and TRBJ1-1, with a weak D call TRBD1 (6 bases). The CDR3 has 14 residues. CDR1 is KGHSH and CDR2 is LQKENI in the germline V gene. V was shortened by 1 base and J by 0 bases, with 6 bases between the two germline ends. CDR3 DNA sequence: TGTGCCAGCTCACCACGGGGGCTGAACACTGAAGCTTTCTTT. Translated: CASSPRGLNTEAFF. The full variable domain, completed using reference TRBV18 and TRBJ1-1, is NAGVMQNPRHLVRRRGQEARLRCSPMKGHSHVYWYRQLPEEGLKFMVYLQKENIIDESGMPKERFSAEFPKEGPSILRIQQVVRGDSAAYFCASSPRGLNTEAFFGQGTRLTVV.

The rearrangement joins TRBV9 to TRBJ1-1, with 8 bases matching TRBD1. The trim removed 0 bases at V and 7 bases at J, leaving 2 bases unmatched. Germline V gene data show CDR1 as SGDLS and CDR2 as YYNGEE. The CDR3 sequence is 13 residues long. The CDR3 DNA follows: TGTGCCAGCAGCGTAGGACAGGGGATTGAAGCTTTCTTT. It codes for CASSVGQGIEAFF.

This chain connects TRBV4-3 to TRBJ2-7; the D gene is possibly TRBD2 (6 bases). Trimming cost V 6 bases and J 3 bases, with 15 bases left between them. The germline CDR1 and CDR2 sequences are LGHNA and YSLEER. This CDR3 is 14 amino acids long. CDR3 DNA: TGCGCCAGCAGTAGCCAGGAGGGCGGCTACGAGCAGTACTTC. This translates into CASSSQEGGYEQYF.

V and J are TRBV5-1 and TRBJ2-2; D might be TRBD2 (5 bases). The CDR3 consists of 13 residues. V was clipped by 7 bases and J by 8 bases, with 15 bases between them. Looked up from germline, CDR1 is SGHRS and CDR2 is YFSETQ. The CDR3 here is CASSLSVRGELFF. The CDR3 DNA reads as TGCGCCAGCTCACTTAGCGTCAGGGGGGAGCTGTTTTTT.

The chain recombines TRBV5-4 with TRBJ2-5, with TRBD2 matching over 9 bases. Losses at the gene ends were 0 bases for V and 3 bases for J; bases not matched to a gene: 6. CDR3 length equals 16 residues. Germline CDR1 SGHNT, CDR2 YYREEE (reference sequence). The CDR3 DNA reads as TGTGCCAGCAGCTTGGACGGGCGGGGGGGAGAAGAGACCCAGTACTTC. Its protein is CASSLDGRGGEETQYF.

The chain links TRBV5-6 to TRBJ1-6; no firm D call. The CDR3 loop spans 12 amino acids. V lost 4 bases, J lost 13 bases, and 12 bases lay in between. Germline CDR1 and CDR2: SGHDT and YYEEEE. Here the CDR3 reads CASSAGSRPLHF. In DNA form, the CDR3 reads TGTGCCAGCAGCGCCGGGTCTCGGCCCCTCCACTTT.

The rearrangement uses TRBV9 and TRBJ2-2; 9 bases agree with TRBD2. Germline lookup yields CDR1 SGDLS and CDR2 YYNGEE. Trimming at V came to 1 base and at J to 0 bases, leaving 10 bases not matched to a gene. The CDR3 sequence is 19 residues long. Here the CDR3 reads CASSVTAGGPAPNTGELFF. CDR3 sequence (DNA): TGTGCCAGCAGCGTAACAGCGGGGGGCCCCGCTCCGAACACCGGGGAGCTGTTTTTT.

The chain carries TRBV5-1 and TRBJ1-5; 7 bases fit TRBD1. Germline V lookup: CDR1 SGHRS, CDR2 YFSETQ. V gave up 5 bases and J gave up 0 bases; unmatched junction bases: 5. CDR3 length: 15 amino acids. In DNA form, the CDR3 reads TGCGCCAGCAGGCCAACAGGGGATAGCAATCAGCCCCAGCATTTT. Protein sequence: CASRPTGDSNQPQHF. The full variable domain, with the rest looked up from reference TRBV5-1 and TRBJ1-5, is KAGVTQTPRYLIKTRGQQVTLSCSPISGHRSVSWYQQTPGQGLQFLFEYFSETQRNKGNFPGRFSGRQFSNSRSEMNVSTLELGDSALYLCASRPTGDSNQPQHFGDGTRLSIL.

The chain carries TRBV6-5 and TRBJ1-5; the D gene is possibly TRBD1 (6 bases). The germline CDR1 and CDR2 sequences are MNHEY and SVGAGI. This CDR3 contains 14 residues. V shed 0 bases and J shed 6 bases, with 9 bases lying between them. CDR3 loop: CASSYSRGGQPQHF. Written as DNA, the CDR3 is TGTGCCAGCAGTTACTCCCGAGGGGGTCAGCCCCAGCATTTT.

This chain joins TRBV19 and TRBJ1-2, with D hard to call. V lost 2 bases to trimming and J lost 6 bases, with 10 bases between them. The CDR3 contains 13 residues. CDR1 is LNHDA and CDR2 is SQIVND in the germline V gene (reference sequence). This CDR3 reads CASSITRVNGYTF. CDR3 sequence (DNA): TGTGCCAGTAGTATAACGCGCGTGAATGGCTACACCTTC. Drawing the rest from reference TRBV19 and TRBJ1-2, the complete variable domain is DGGITQSPKYLFRKEGQNVTLSCEQNLNHDAMYWYRQDPGQGLRLIYYSQIVNDFQKGDIAEGYSVSREKKESFPLTVTSAQKNPTAFYLCASSITRVNGYTFGSGTRLTVV.

This clone was counted once. The V call is TRBV5-6, the J call TRBJ1-2; 8 bases map to TRBD1. Germline-derived CDR1 and CDR2 are SGHDT and YYEEEE. CDR3 length: 14 amino acids. With V trimmed by 5 bases and J by 6 bases, 9 bases remained unmatched. CDR3 in DNA: TGTGCCAGCAGGTCACGCAACAGGGGGAATGGCTACACCTTC. Its protein is CASRSRNRGNGYTF.

This clone was observed once. The CDR3 protein is CASSYTTGLGYTF. In DNA form, the CDR3 reads TGTGCCAGCAGTTATACGACAGGTTTAGGCTACACCTTC. The chain recombines TRBV6-9 with TRBJ1-2, with a tentative D call TRBD1 (6 bases). The length of the CDR3 is 13 residues. With 2 bases removed from V and 8 bases from J, the gap between germline ends came to 12 bases. Looked up from germline, CDR1 is MNHGY and CDR2 is SVAAGI.

The rearrangement links TRBV6-1 to TRBJ1-2, with 8 bases fitting TRBD1. V dropped 0 bases and J dropped 4; count of bases not matched to a gene: 1. Germline V lookup: CDR1 MNHNS, CDR2 SASEGT. CDR3 length equals 14 residues. The CDR3 DNA sequence: TGTGCCAGCAGTGAAGCGCAGGGGGCCTATGGCTACACCTTC. Translating it yields CASSEAQGAYGYTF.

The chain links TRBV7-5 to TRBJ2-7; the table assigns TRBD1, which was not confirmed against the DNA. TRBV7-5 is a listed pseudogene. The CDR3 spans 16 residues. The CDR3 spells CARSLTRQGPSYEQYF. The DNA for the CDR3 is TGTGCCAGAAGCTTAACCCGACAGGGCCCCTCCTACGAGCAGTACTTC.

J is TRBJ1-5 and V is TRBV2, with a possible D match to TRBD1 (5 bases). V lost 5 bases, J lost 5 bases, and 13 bases lay in between. The CDR3 has 14 residues. Germline CDR1 is SNHLY and CDR2 is FYNNEI. The DNA for the CDR3 is TGTGCCAGCAGTCCGGGCCCGGGGGATCAGCCCCAGCATTTT. Translating gives CASSPGPGDQPQHF.

The chain links TRBV18 to TRBJ2-5; 8 bases line up with TRBD1. The CDR3 is made up of 14 amino acids. Germline CDR1 and CDR2: KGHSH and LQKENI. The trim removed 0 bases at V and 5 bases at J, leaving 2 bases unmatched. DNA for the CDR3: TGTGCCAGCTCACCACCGGACAGGGCGGAGACCCAGTACTTC. Encoded protein: CASSPPDRAETQYF.

The rearrangement links TRBV24-1 to TRBJ2-7; 9 bases are a match to TRBD1. The CDR3 is made up of 16 amino acids. The trim removed 3 bases at V and 0 bases at J, leaving 5 bases unmatched. From germline, CDR1 is KGHDR and CDR2 SFDVKD. The DNA of the CDR3 is TGTGCCACCAGTGATCCGGGACAGGGCAACTCCTACGAGCAGTACTTC. As protein: CATSDPGQGNSYEQYF.

This clone was seen a few times. The chain is built from TRBV6-5 and TRBJ2-7, with TRBD2 matching 11 bases. CDR1 is MNHEY and CDR2 is SVGAGI in the germline V gene. J lost 7 bases, V lost 5 bases, and 4 bases had no gene match. The CDR3 runs to 13 residues. The CDR3 sequence: CASSPRLAGEQYF. The DNA for the CDR3 is TGTGCCAGCAGTCCGCGACTAGCGGGGGAGCAGTACTTC.

The chain is built from TRBV4-3 and TRBJ1-4; D gene uncertain. Trimming left V 1 base short and J 8 bases short, with 14 bases between. The CDR3 is 15 amino acids. The V gene's germline CDR1 is LGHNA and CDR2 YSLEER. The CDR3, as DNA: TGCGCCAGCAGCCAAGGCCTGGATCGAGGGGAAAAACTGTTTTTT. Its translation: CASSQGLDRGEKLFF.

The rearrangement uses TRBV27 and TRBJ1-1; D unclear. V was trimmed by 7 bases and J by 1 base, leaving 10 bases between them. This CDR3 has 13 amino acids. Germline loops: CDR1 MNHEY, CDR2 SMNVEV (reference sequence). The CDR3 bases are TGTGCCAGCAAACGCGGGGAGAACACTGAAGCTTTCTTT. Translating it yields CASKRGENTEAFF.

This rearrangement joins TRBV7-7 to TRBJ2-1; D gene ambiguous. Germline CDR1 and CDR2: SSHAT and FNYEAQ (reference sequence). The V and J ends lost 3 bases and 0 bases respectively, with 9 bases between them. This CDR3 has 15 residues. The CDR3 protein is CASSFSRSSYNEQFF. The CDR3 DNA reads as TGTGCCAGCAGCTTTTCACGGAGCTCCTACAATGAGCAGTTCTTC. The whole variable domain, remainder taken from reference TRBV7-7 and TRBJ2-1, is GAGVSQSPRYKVTKRGQDVTLRCDPISSHATLYWYQQALGQGPEFLTYFNYEAQPDKSGLPSDRFSAERPEGSISTLTIQRTEQRDSAMYRCASSFSRSSYNEQFFGPGTRLTVL.

The chain employs TRBV27 and TRBJ1-2, with unresolved D. V lost 1 base, J lost 6 bases, and 18 bases lay in between. CDR1 and CDR2 (germline): MNHEY, SMNVEV (reference sequence). This CDR3 spans 16 amino acids. The CDR3 here is CASSLFPDRGRNGYTF. The CDR3 DNA sequence: TGTGCCAGCAGTTTATTCCCGGATCGTGGGCGTAATGGCTACACCTTC.

V gene TRBV4-2 combines with J gene TRBJ1-5; TRBD1 matches at 8 bases. Per germline, CDR1 LGHNA and CDR2 YNFKEQ. The V gene end was trimmed by 5 bases and the J gene end by 4 bases; junction bases not matched to a gene: 4. The CDR3 contains 14 residues. The CDR3 sequence is CASSFRQGNQPQHF. The CDR3 DNA follows: TGTGCCAGCAGCTTCCGACAGGGGAATCAGCCCCAGCATTTT.

This chain joins TRBV13 and TRBJ1-4, with TRBD1 as a possible D gene (6 bases). V lost 5 bases, J lost 8 bases, and 18 bases lay in between. This CDR3 is 15 amino acids long. In germline, CDR1 is PRHDT, CDR2 FYEKMQ (reference sequence). CDR3 sequence reads: CASSPVGARAEKLFF. The DNA for the CDR3 is TGTGCCAGCAGCCCCGTGGGGGCGCGGGCGGAAAAACTGTTTTTT. Together with reference TRBV13 and TRBJ1-4, the CDR3 gives the full variable domain: AAGVIQSPRHLIKEKRETATLKCYPIPRHDTVYWYQQGPGQDPQFLISFYEKMQSDKGSIPDRFSAQQFSDYHSELNMSSLELGDSALYFCASSPVGARAEKLFFGSGTQLSVL.

The chain has TRBV29-1 and TRBJ2-1; 7 bases are a match to TRBD2. This CDR3 is 15 amino acids long. The trim removed 5 bases at V and 0 bases at J, leaving 7 bases unmatched. The germline gives CDR1 SQVTM, CDR2 ANQGSEA. CDR3 coding DNA: TGCAGCGTTTTGGGAGGGTCGAGCTCCTACAATGAGCAGTTCTTC. Its protein product is CSVLGGSSSYNEQFF.

The rearrangement joins TRBV28 to TRBJ2-7, with no clear D. The germline CDR1 and CDR2 sequences are MDHEN and SYDVKM. The CDR3 sequence is 11 residues long. Trimming took 7 bases from V and 5 from J, leaving 9 bases between them. CDR3 loop: CASKQVDEQYF. In DNA form, the CDR3 reads TGTGCCAGCAAGCAAGTGGACGAGCAGTACTTC.

V and J are TRBV4-1 and TRBJ2-7; 9 nucleotides line up with TRBD1. The junction had 10 bases not matched to a gene; V was cut back by 4 bases and J by 3 bases. CDR3 size: 16 residues. In germline, CDR1 is MGHRA, CDR2 YSYEKL. The CDR3 DNA is TGCGCCAGCAGCCGCGAAAGTGGGACAGGGTACTACGAGCAGTACTTC. It yields the protein CASSRESGTGYYEQYF.